Below are 13 T cell receptor beta chains sequenced from a single sample in a study of T cell responses to AZD1222 COVID-19 vaccine. The data were produced by immunoSEQ multiplex PCR, yet TCRdb's version contains in-frame clones alone and is incomplete. This table holds about 150,000 clones, approximately 94% found once. Sequencing was performed on peripheral blood, taken on day 0 of AZD1222 vaccination. These receptors originate from an adult in good health.

The V and J genes are TRBV9 and TRBJ1-2; unclear D gene. Germline loops: CDR1 SGDLS, CDR2 YYNGEE. This CDR3 region has 13 residues. Trimming shortened V by 1 base and J by 2 bases, and 6 bases separated the two germline ends. The CDR3 reads CASSVTGNYGYTF. Written as DNA, the CDR3 is TGTGCCAGCAGCGTAACGGGGAACTATGGCTACACCTTC.

This clone was seen once. The rearrangement uses TRBV6-5 and TRBJ1-2; TRBD1 matches 9 bases. The trim removed 8 bases at V and 4 bases at J, leaving 8 bases unmatched. Per the germline V gene, CDR1 is MNHEY and CDR2 is SVGAGI. The CDR3 consists of 14 residues. CDR3 sequence (DNA): TGTGCCAGCGGGTCTAGACAGGGGGGCTATGGCTACACCTTC. Residues: CASGSRQGGYGYTF.

The V and J genes are TRBV6-5 and TRBJ1-2, with D hard to call. The CDR3 consists of 13 residues. Germline V gene sequence: CDR1 MNHEY, CDR2 SVGAGI. V lost 5 bases and J 3 bases, leaving 10 bases between the germline ends. CDR3 in DNA: TGTGCCAGCAGTAAAATGCGGGACTATGGCTACACCTTC. Translated: CASSKMRDYGYTF.

The chain employs TRBV10-3 and TRBJ2-1; D not resolved. The CDR3 is 13 residues long. CDR1 and CDR2 (germline): ENHRY, SYGVKD. V lost 2 bases to trimming and J lost 6 bases, with 8 bases between them. CDR3 sequence (DNA): TGTGCCATCAGTGAGACTCGCGGCAATGAGCAGTTCTTC. This encodes CAISETRGNEQFF.

J is TRBJ2-7 and V is TRBV5-6; D is perhaps TRBD1 (6 bases). Germline loops: CDR1 SGHDT, CDR2 YYEEEE. Trimming stripped 2 bases from V and 1 base from J, with 7 bases between. This CDR3 is built from 13 residues. CDR3: CASSFRGSYEQYV. The CDR3 DNA is TGTGCCAGCAGCTTCAGGGGATCCTACGAGCAGTACGTC.

The chain uses TRBV28 and TRBJ1-2; 10 bases align to TRBD1. The CDR3 totals 12 residues. V shed 8 bases and J 4 bases; nucleotides not matched to a gene: 1. CDR1 MDHEN and CDR2 SYDVKM come from the germline V gene. In DNA, the CDR3 is TGTGCCAGCCGGGACAGGGGCTATGGCTACACCTTC. This encodes CASRDRGYGYTF.

This clone was found once. The DNA of the CDR3 is TGTGCTAGTGGTTTGAGCAGGGGTAGAGGACTTATGATCTCTGGGGCCAACGTCCTGACTTTC. This translates into CASGLSRGRGLMISGANVLTF. The chain combines TRBV12-5 with TRBJ2-6; possible D gene TRBD1, 6 bases. This CDR3 is 21 amino acids long. Germline-derived CDR1 and CDR2 are LGHNT and FRNRAP. With 2 bases removed from V and 0 bases from J, the gap between germline ends came to 23 bases.

V usage is TRBV2 and J usage is TRBJ1-6; no reliable D call. The CDR3 spans 13 residues. V gave up 7 bases and J gave up 5 bases, with 9 bases separating them. Per germline, CDR1 SNHLY and CDR2 FYNNEI. The chain's CDR3 is CASMGINNSPLHF. The CDR3 nucleotides are TGTGCCAGCATGGGGATTAATAATTCACCCCTCCACTTT.

The J gene is TRBJ1-2, the V gene TRBV28, with D uncertain. Per the germline V gene, CDR1 is MDHEN and CDR2 is SYDVKM. The CDR3 runs 12 residues. The V and J ends lost 4 bases and 8 bases respectively, with 11 bases between them. For the CDR3, the DNA is TGTGCCAGCAGTTCCTCCTCCCAGGGCTACACCTTC. Translating gives CASSSSSQGYTF.

The rearrangement joins TRBV29-1 to TRBJ1-4; 7 bases match TRBD1. CDR3 length equals 14 residues. V shed 6 bases and J 8 bases; nucleotides not matched to a gene: 12. In germline, CDR1 is SQVTM, CDR2 ANQGSEA. CDR3 DNA: TGCAGCGTCCGTAGGGACAGTCAAACCGAAAAACTGTTTTTT. It encodes CSVRRDSQTEKLFF.

This rearrangement joins TRBV18 to TRBJ1-1, with D perhaps matching TRBD1 (6 bases). The CDR3 length is 14 residues. Germline CDR1 reads KGHSH; CDR2 reads LQKENI. The ends were cut back, 5 bases at V and 1 base at J, with 11 bases in the middle. CDR3 in amino acids: CASSSMDRNTEAFF. The DNA of the CDR3 is TGTGCCAGCTCATCTATGGACAGGAACACTGAAGCTTTCTTT.

The sample holds one count of this clone. The rearrangement uses TRBV5-1 and TRBJ2-1, with a possible D match to TRBD1 (6 bases). The CDR3 extends over 15 amino acids. Germline CDR1 is SGHRS and CDR2 is YFSETQ. V dropped 0 bases and J dropped 3 bases, with 10 bases sitting between them. The CDR3 sequence: CASSLGQGLYNEQFF. CDR3 nucleotide sequence: TGCGCCAGCAGCTTGGGGCAGGGGCTCTACAATGAGCAGTTCTTC.

The rearrangement joins TRBV5-3 to TRBJ2-5, with TRBD2 matching 7 bases. TRBV5-3 is given ORF status, its function remaining uncertain. The CDR3 covers 17 residues. V lost 4 bases and J lost 4; bases outside the gene matches: 16. The DNA for the CDR3 is TGTGCCAGAAGCCCACGGCGGGAGAGCACGGGGGGAGAGACCCAGTACTTC. This sequence encodes CARSPRRESTGGETQYF.